The clone carrying this TCR beta chain was seen only a few times. What it recognizes is unknown. TCRdb passed the reads through MiXCR, listing each CDR3 protein once. This table has around 500,000 distinct CDR3 sequences, 42% appearing once. The sample is drawn from a study of T cell repertoires in cytomegalovirus infection. Across the whole study: HLA-C-restricted CMV epitopes, recently identified, and well-studied HLA-B-restricted ones were used by the study. CMV infection plus the matching HLA type was flagged by public TCR beta signatures. Points from the study as a whole: Within the response measured ex vivo, HLA-C-restricted CMV-specific TCR beta clonotypes were dominant. Summed frequency of shared TCR beta families picked out CMV carriers who also had the relevant HLA.

This CDR3 is built from 14 residues. Germline V CDR1 and CDR2: MNHNS, SASEGT. The J segment lost 13 bases and the V segment lost 2 bases, leaving 10 bases of the junction unmatched. The sequence was collected from a human donor in good health (CMV status not recorded). Some clones in this sample may be carry-over from other donors' samples. The rearrangement uses TRBV6-1 and TRBJ2-1, with 8 positions matching TRBD2. The sample here was cultured PBMCs, taken from culture after CMV antigen stimulation. This CDR3 reads CASSERGLAASQFF. For the CDR3, the DNA is TGTGCCAGCAGTGAACGCGGACTAGCCGCCTCCCAGTTCTTC.